Presented here are 3 T cell receptor beta chains from one specimen sequenced in a study of molecular identifiers for immune sequencing clone quantification. TCRdb re-derived calls from the PCR reads in MiXCR, one entry per CDR3 protein. The sample includes about 320,000 distinct CDR3 sequences, about 20% of them seen just once. Material: naive CD8+ T cells from blood, with Jurkat cell RNA spiked in. Subset: FACS-sorted CD8+CD4-CCR7+CD45RA+ naive T cells. These receptors came from a human donor in good health. Some libraries in this study had Jurkat cell RNA spiked in.

At least ten counts were recorded for this clonotype. The chain combines TRBV7-9 with TRBJ2-3; D is uncertain. Germline V gene sequence: CDR1 SEHNR, CDR2 FQNEAQ (reference sequence). V was trimmed by 1 base and J by 3 bases, leaving 11 bases between them. CDR3 length: 15 residues. In DNA, the CDR3 is TGTGCCAGCAGCTTAGGTTACGGAACTACAGATACGCAGTATTTT. Translated: CASSLGYGTTDTQYF. The entire variable domain, with the rest obtained from reference TRBV7-9 and TRBJ2-3, is as follows: DTGVSQNPRHKITKRGQNVTFRCDPISEHNRLYWYRQTLGQGPEFLTYFQNEAQLEKSRLLSDRFSAERPKGSFSTLEIQRTEQGDSAMYLCASSLGYGTTDTQYFGPGTRLTVL.

This clonotype was recorded a few times. V is TRBV7-9 and J is TRBJ2-5; D is ambiguous. Germline CDR1 and CDR2: SEHNR and FQNEAQ (reference sequence). CDR3 size: 13 residues. The V gene lost 4 bases and the J gene lost 2 bases, with 8 bases spanning the gap. CDR3 sequence (DNA): TGTGCCAGCAGCTCGAGACCACAAGAGACCCAGTACTTC. Encoded protein: CASSSRPQETQYF.

This clonotype was observed at least ten times. V gene TRBV5-1 combines with J gene TRBJ2-7; 7 bases fit TRBD1. V shed 1 base, J shed 0 bases, and the junction held 13 bases outside the gene matches. This CDR3 is built from 18 residues. The V gene's germline CDR1 is SGHRS and CDR2 YFSETQ. The CDR3 coding sequence is TGCGCCAGCAGCTTGCCCACAGAGACAGGGAAATACTCCTACGAGCAGTACTTC. Translating gives CASSLPTETGKYSYEQYF.